The sequence of this T cell receptor (beta chain) was determined in a study of blood T cell repertoires in COVID-19. Study details: Sources were T cells, B-cell-depleted T cells, or PBMCs; the material itself was cDNA or gDNA.

This clone was detected only once. Other DNA sequences in this sample translate to the same CDR3. CDR1 SEHNR and CDR2 FQNEAQ come from the germline V gene (reference sequence). CDR3 length equals 14 residues. Trimming shortened V by 2 bases and J by 0 bases, and 8 bases separated the two germline ends. Authors' analysis steps: From reference gene primer amplification, estimates of nucleated cell counts were derived. Data came from immunoSEQ multiplex PCR; TCRdb stores just in-frame clones and leaves some out. V, J and clone size reflect that table, while D and trimming were determined from the DNA. The table shows approximately 260,000 clones, with 75% to 90% occurring only once.

Material for sequencing was peripheral blood. The origin of this receptor is a human donor in a cohort sampled during active COVID-19. The V call is TRBV7-9, the J call TRBJ2-7, with D possibly being TRBD2 (6 bases). The CDR3 DNA reads as TGTGCCAGCAGCTTAACCGGGGGCTCCTACGAGCAGTACTTC. Translated, it gives CASSLTGGSYEQYF.